A single sample is the source of the 28 T cell receptor beta chains below, sequenced in a study of cytomegalovirus exposure and HLA in healthy donors. The PCR ran on 60 Vbeta and 13 Jbeta primers. TCRdb's copy holds only in-frame clones and misses some; the assay was immunoSEQ multiplex PCR. The sample records about 98,000 clones, about four fifths being singletons. Sequencing was performed on PBMCs. These receptors all come from a man aged 18 to 29 in good health and CMV-seropositive.

This clone was picked up a small number of times. V and J are TRBV5-1 and TRBJ2-2; 7 bases line up with TRBD2. The CDR3 totals 15 residues. J was trimmed by 3 bases and V by 3 bases; bases with no gene match: 5. The germline CDR1 and CDR2 sequences are SGHRS and YFSETQ. The CDR3 is CASSSPGGYTGELFF. The CDR3 DNA reads as TGCGCCAGCAGCTCGCCGGGGGGTTACACCGGGGAGCTGTTTTTT.

This clone was detected once. The chain uses TRBV6-1 and TRBJ2-7; D might be TRBD2 (6 bases). CDR1 is MNHNS, CDR2 SASEGT, per germline. V lost 2 bases, J lost 4 bases, and 12 bases lay in between. CDR3 length: 14 amino acids. CDR3 amino acids: CASSEYGTPYEQYF. DNA for the CDR3: TGTGCCAGCAGTGAATACGGGACTCCTTACGAGCAGTACTTC.

The chain has TRBV6-5 and TRBJ2-6; D is ambiguous. Germline V gives CDR1 MNHEY, CDR2 SVGAGI. The CDR3 is made up of 13 amino acids. Trimming cost V 3 bases and J 6 bases, with 6 bases left between them. The CDR3 DNA reads TGTGCCAGCAGTTATGACAAGGCCAACGTCCTGACTTTC. As protein: CASSYDKANVLTF.

CDR3 region: CASSFRDKGGYTF. The DNA for the CDR3 is TGTGCCAGCAGTTTCCGGGACAAAGGAGGCTACACCTTC. This chain uses TRBV28 with TRBJ1-2, with D perhaps matching TRBD1 (6 bases). Germline assignment: CDR1 MDHEN and CDR2 SYDVKM. This CDR3 has 13 residues. V shed 3 bases and J shed 8 bases, with 13 bases lying between them.

This clone has a handful of counts. V gene TRBV5-7 combines with J gene TRBJ1-5; D not resolved. TRBV5-7 qualifies as an ORF whose function is uncertain. The CDR3 runs to 16 residues. V was shortened by 4 bases and J by 2 bases, with 16 bases between the two germline ends. Here the CDR3 reads CASSPRKGAGNQPQHF. The CDR3 coding sequence is TGTGCCAGCAGCCCCCGGAAGGGAGCGGGCAATCAGCCCCAGCATTTT.

This clone showed up just a few times. The chain is built from TRBV6-5 and TRBJ2-5; 8 bases are shared with TRBD1. The better agreement between TRBJ2-7 and the DNA end casts doubt on the J call. This CDR3 region has 14 residues. CDR1 MNHEY and CDR2 SVGAGI come from the germline V gene. The CDR3 nucleotides read TGTGCCAGCAGTTGGACAGGGACCTCCTACGAGCAGTACTTC. This codes for CASSWTGTSYEQYF.

This clone showed up just once. The V and J genes are TRBV11-2 and TRBJ2-1; D might be TRBD1 (10 bases). Germline values: CDR1 SGHAT, CDR2 FQNNGV. The CDR3 is 17 residues long. V gave up 0 bases and J gave up 9 bases, with 21 bases separating them. Here the CDR3 reads CASSLDRSSGDRGEQFF. CDR3 nucleotides: TGTGCCAGCAGCTTAGATCGGTCTAGCGGGGACAGGGGTGAGCAGTTCTTC. The full variable domain, in which reference TRBV11-2 and TRBJ2-1 provide the parts outside the CDR3, is EAGVAQSPRYKIIEKRQSVAFWCNPISGHATLYWYQQILGQGPKLLIQFQNNGVVDDSQLPKDRFSAERLKGVDSTLKIQPAKLEDSAVYLCASSLDRSSGDRGEQFFGPGTRLTVL.

The CDR3 region is CASAPGLDYNEQFF. In nucleotides, the CDR3 is TGTGCCAGCGCCCCGGGACTAGACTACAATGAGCAGTTCTTC. The chain recombines TRBV7-9 with TRBJ2-1; 8 nucleotides match TRBD2. J gave up 3 bases and V 8 bases, and 6 bases lay outside the gene matches. Per the germline V gene, CDR1 is SEHNR and CDR2 is FQNEAQ (reference sequence). The CDR3 has 14 amino acids.

The chain is built from TRBV27 and TRBJ2-1; D might be TRBD1 (5 bases). Deletions cut 6 bases from V and 2 bases from J, with 14 bases between. The CDR3 is 15 residues long. Germline V gene data show CDR1 as MNHEY and CDR2 as SMNVEV (reference sequence). The CDR3 here is CASSRAGQPYNEQFF. DNA of the CDR3: TGTGCCAGCAGCAGGGCTGGGCAACCCTACAATGAGCAGTTCTTC.

This clone occurred once. The V gene is TRBV7-8, the J gene TRBJ1-5; D unresolved. V shed 5 bases and J shed 3 bases, with 14 bases lying between them. The CDR3 runs 15 residues. In germline, CDR1 is SGHVS, CDR2 FQNEAQ. The CDR3 region has the DNA TGTGCCAGCAGCCCGAGATCGGGGATCAATCAGCCCCAGCATTTT. Encoded protein: CASSPRSGINQPQHF.

This clone appeared a single time. J is TRBJ2-1 and V is TRBV13; 7 bases agree with TRBD1. This CDR3 has 15 amino acids. Germline lookup yields CDR1 PRHDT and CDR2 FYEKMQ (reference sequence). The trim removed 1 base at V and 7 bases at J, leaving 7 bases unmatched. DNA for the CDR3: TGTGCCAGCAGCTTAGACAGGGGCTCAGGAAATGAGCAGTTCTTC. The encoded protein is CASSLDRGSGNEQFF. Drawing the rest from reference TRBV13 and TRBJ2-1, the complete variable domain is AAGVIQSPRHLIKEKRETATLKCYPIPRHDTVYWYQQGPGQDPQFLISFYEKMQSDKGSIPDRFSAQQFSDYHSELNMSSLELGDSALYFCASSLDRGSGNEQFFGPGTRLTVL.

The J gene is TRBJ1-1, the V gene TRBV5-1; D is perhaps TRBD1 (6 bases). The CDR3 has 14 residues. The V and J ends lost 4 bases and 0 bases respectively, with 10 bases between them. The germline CDR1 and CDR2 sequences are SGHRS and YFSETQ. The DNA of the CDR3 is TGCGCCAGCAGCCCGAGGACAGTGAACACTGAAGCTTTCTTT. Translated: CASSPRTVNTEAFF. The whole variable domain, filled in from reference TRBV5-1 and TRBJ1-1, reads KAGVTQTPRYLIKTRGQQVTLSCSPISGHRSVSWYQQTPGQGLQFLFEYFSETQRNKGNFPGRFSGRQFSNSRSEMNVSTLELGDSALYLCASSPRTVNTEAFFGQGTRLTVV.

V is TRBV6-1 and J is TRBJ1-5; D is uncertain. Trimming removed 2 bases from V and 1 base from J, with 9 bases in between. This CDR3 is built from 15 residues. CDR1 MNHNS and CDR2 SASEGT come from the germline V gene. The chain's CDR3 is CASSELRLSNQPQHF. DNA for the CDR3: TGTGCCAGCAGTGAATTGCGGTTAAGCAATCAGCCCCAGCATTTT.

The J gene is TRBJ1-1, the V gene TRBV6-5, with a weak D call TRBD1 (5 bases). The CDR3 loop spans 15 amino acids. The germline V and J ends were trimmed by 2 bases and 0 bases, with 10 bases remaining between them. Looked up from germline, CDR1 is MNHEY and CDR2 is SVGAGI. The CDR3 protein is CASSYTRVMNTEAFF. The DNA of the CDR3 is TGTGCCAGCAGTTACACCAGGGTTATGAACACTGAAGCTTTCTTT.

This chain links TRBV5-1 with TRBJ1-4; perhaps TRBD1 as D (5 bases). With 0 bases removed from V and 8 bases from J, the gap between germline ends came to 11 bases. Looked up from germline, CDR1 is SGHRS and CDR2 is YFSETQ. The CDR3 has 14 residues. In DNA form, the CDR3 reads TGCGCCAGCAGCTTGGGGCAGGGAAGGGAAAAACTGTTTTTT. It specifies CASSLGQGREKLFF.

V gene TRBV30 combines with J gene TRBJ1-4; 10 bases line up with TRBD1. The CDR3 length is 15 residues. Looked up from germline, CDR1 is GTSNPN and CDR2 is SVGIG (reference sequence). V trimming: 2 bases; J trimming: 7 bases; junction bases outside the gene matches: 7. CDR3 bases: TGTGCCTGGAGTTCCTCCGGGACAGGGGTTGAAAAACTGTTTTTT. Translating gives CAWSSSGTGVEKLFF.

This chain links TRBV28 with TRBJ2-7, with D perhaps matching TRBD1 (5 bases). Germline CDR1 and CDR2: MDHEN and SYDVKM. Trimming left V 3 bases short and J 6 bases short, with 12 bases between. The CDR3 has 13 amino acids. The CDR3 DNA reads TGTGCCAGCAGTTTGGGGCAGTTTAGCGAGCAGTACTTC. Its protein product is CASSLGQFSEQYF.

The chain recombines TRBV30 with TRBJ2-7; tentatively, D is TRBD2 (5 bases). This CDR3 has 13 amino acids. Germline V gene lookup returns CDR1 GTSNPN and CDR2 SVGIG (reference sequence). The V and J ends lost 0 bases and 3 bases respectively, with 9 bases between them. As DNA, the CDR3 is TGTGCCTGGAGTGTACTAGGAGTCTACGAGCAGTACTTC. It encodes CAWSVLGVYEQYF. Full variable domain (rest looked up from reference TRBV30 and TRBJ2-7): SQTIHQWPATLVQPVGSPLSLECTVEGTSNPNLYWYRQAAGRGLQLLFYSVGIGQISSEVPQNLSASRPQDRQFILSSKKLLLSDSGFYLCAWSVLGVYEQYFGPGTRLTVT.

Only one count was recorded for this clone. The genes are TRBV4-1 and TRBJ2-7, with 10 bases identical to TRBD1. V gave up 3 bases and J gave up 6 bases; unmatched junction bases: 5. Germline CDR1 MGHRA, CDR2 YSYEKL. The CDR3 runs 14 residues. The CDR3 loop reads CASSHSGQGGEQYF. CDR3 nucleotides: TGCGCCAGCAGCCATTCTGGACAGGGGGGCGAGCAGTACTTC.

The rearrangement joins TRBV30 to TRBJ1-5; 7 bases fit TRBD1. The CDR3 runs 15 residues. The germline V gene encodes CDR1 GTSNPN and CDR2 SVGIG (reference sequence). V dropped 1 base and J dropped 0; count of bases not matched to a gene: 3. CDR3 in amino acids: CAWSEGQSSNQPQHF. CDR3 nucleotide sequence: TGTGCCTGGAGTGAGGGACAGAGTAGCAATCAGCCCCAGCATTTT.

V usage is TRBV7-8 and J usage is TRBJ1-2, with D maybe TRBD1 (5 bases). Germline CDR1 reads SGHVS; CDR2 reads FQNEAQ. This CDR3 comprises 15 residues. Between the trimmed V and J ends, which lost 5 bases and 4 bases, there was a span of 17 bases. CDR3 sequence: CASSLPLGGTYGYTF. The DNA of the CDR3 is TGTGCCAGCAGCCTCCCATTGGGGGGAACCTATGGCTACACCTTC. The entire variable domain, with the rest obtained from reference TRBV7-8 and TRBJ1-2, is as follows: GAGVSQSPRYKVAKRGQDVALRCDPISGHVSLFWYQQALGQGPEFLTYFQNEAQLDKSGLPSDRFFAERPEGSVSTLKIQRTQQEDSAVYLCASSLPLGGTYGYTFGSGTRLTVV.

This sequence joins TRBV10-3 and TRBJ1-4, with 7 nucleotides matching TRBD1. This CDR3 has 15 residues. V lost 2 bases to trimming and J lost 6 bases; unmatched junction nucleotides: 6. Germline assignment: CDR1 ENHRY and CDR2 SYGVKD. The CDR3: CAISETTGDYEKLFF. CDR3 sequence (DNA): TGTGCCATCAGTGAGACAACAGGGGACTATGAAAAACTGTTTTTT.

V and J are TRBV6-5 and TRBJ1-5, with TRBD1 as a possible D gene (6 bases). From germline, CDR1 is MNHEY and CDR2 SVGAGI. The CDR3 loop spans 14 amino acids. V lost 4 bases to trimming and J lost 4 bases, with 11 bases between them. DNA of the CDR3: TGTGCCAGCAGTTCAGAGGACAGAAATCAGCCCCAGCATTTT. Amino acid sequence: CASSSEDRNQPQHF.

This chain uses TRBV6-5 with TRBJ1-5; D is perhaps TRBD1 (6 bases). Deletions cut 5 bases from V and 0 bases from J, with 11 bases between. There are 15 residues in the CDR3. The V gene's germline CDR1 is MNHEY and CDR2 SVGAGI. CDR3 sequence: CASSPTGFSNQPQHF. As DNA, the CDR3 is TGTGCCAGCAGTCCGACAGGCTTTAGCAATCAGCCCCAGCATTTT.

Worth noting for this clone: The DNA is omitted, as the CDR3 cannot be located on it reliably, and the CDR3 follows TCRdb's listing. This chain uses TRBV28 with TRBJ1-6; the tabulated D call, TRBD1, remains unverified against the DNA. In germline, CDR1 is MDHEN, CDR2 SYDVKM. The CDR3 extends over 13 residues, inclusive of both ends. CDR3 sequence: CASSSSTETPLHF.

This chain connects TRBV9 to TRBJ1-1; D might be TRBD1 (6 bases). The CDR3 runs 14 residues. Germline V gene data show CDR1 as SGDLS and CDR2 as YYNGEE. The germline V and J ends were trimmed by 3 bases and 4 bases, with 13 bases remaining between them. For the CDR3, the DNA is TGTGCCAGCAGCGCAAAACAGGGCGGCACTGAAGCTTTCTTT. Translating it yields CASSAKQGGTEAFF.

This rearrangement joins TRBV4-1 to TRBJ2-2, with 11 bases matching TRBD2. CDR1 is MGHRA and CDR2 is YSYEKL in the germline V gene. The CDR3 extends over 18 amino acids. Trimming cost V 0 bases and J 0 bases; bases outside gene matches: 3. The CDR3 protein is CASSQEGLAGSNTGELFF. The CDR3 bases are TGCGCCAGCAGCCAAGAAGGACTAGCGGGCTCGAACACCGGGGAGCTGTTTTTT.

With regard to this clone: The same CDR3 is also encoded by other DNA sequences in this sample. The chain has TRBV28 and TRBJ1-1; D may be TRBD1 (6 bases). CDR1 MDHEN and CDR2 SYDVKM come from the germline V gene. V gave up 3 bases and J gave up 2 bases, with 7 bases separating them. The CDR3 sequence is 13 residues long. The CDR3 sequence: CASSFRGNTEAFF. The CDR3 coding sequence is TGTGCCAGCAGTTTCAGGGGTAACACTGAAGCTTTCTTT.